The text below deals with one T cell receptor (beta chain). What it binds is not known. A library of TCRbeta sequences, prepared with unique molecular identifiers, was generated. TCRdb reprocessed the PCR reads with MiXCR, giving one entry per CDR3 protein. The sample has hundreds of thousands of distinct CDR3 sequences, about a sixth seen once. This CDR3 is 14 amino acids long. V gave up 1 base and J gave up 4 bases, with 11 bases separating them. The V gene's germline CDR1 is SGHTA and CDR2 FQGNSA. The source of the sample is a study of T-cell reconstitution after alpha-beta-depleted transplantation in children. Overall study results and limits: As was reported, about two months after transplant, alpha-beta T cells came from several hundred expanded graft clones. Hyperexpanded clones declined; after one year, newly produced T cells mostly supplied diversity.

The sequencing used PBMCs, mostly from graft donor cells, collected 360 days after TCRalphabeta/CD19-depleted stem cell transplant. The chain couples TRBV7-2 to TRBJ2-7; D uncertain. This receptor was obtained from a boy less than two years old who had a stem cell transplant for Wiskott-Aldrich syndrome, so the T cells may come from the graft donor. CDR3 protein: CASSLGRSGYEQYF. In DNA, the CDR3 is TGTGCCAGCAGCTTAGGGCGGTCTGGGTACGAGCAGTACTTC.